The 12 T cell receptor beta chains below all came from one sample that was sequenced in a study of T cells in Graves' hyperthyroidism and ophthalmopathy. The investigators amplified TCR beta CDR3 regions from RNA transcripts. First-round RT-PCR targeting the TCR CDR3 was performed with the HTBI primer set. TCRdb analysed the multiplex PCR reads with MiXCR anew, one entry per CDR3 protein. The sample contains fewer than 450,000 distinct CDR3 sequences, approximately 17% of which appear only once. Source material: blood. These receptor sequences come from a woman in her 30s with Graves' hyperthyroidism that later progressed to Graves' ophthalmopathy.

The V gene is TRBV20-1, the J gene TRBJ1-5, with 7 bases identical to TRBD1. Germline V CDR1 and CDR2: DFQATT, SNEGSKA (reference sequence). Trimming at V came to 0 bases and at J to 0 bases, leaving 8 bases not matched to a gene. This CDR3 has 17 residues. The CDR3 bases are TGCAGTGCTAGAGATCGCGGGACAGCATATAGCAATCAGCCCCAGCATTTT. This translates into CSARDRGTAYSNQPQHF.

This clonotype was seen a few times. This rearrangement joins TRBV11-1 to TRBJ1-5; 8 nucleotides agree with TRBD1. J lost 1 base, V lost 4 bases, and 9 bases had no gene match. This CDR3 region has 17 residues. The germline CDR1 and CDR2 sequences are SGHAT and FQDESV (reference sequence). The CDR3 protein is CASSSSGTGWSNQPQHF. The CDR3 bases are TGTGCCAGCAGCTCCTCCGGGACAGGTTGGAGCAATCAGCCCCAGCATTTT.

This clonotype was picked up many times. The gene calls are TRBV7-8 and TRBJ2-5, with 14 nucleotides matching TRBD2. The CDR3 consists of 18 residues. J gave up 3 bases and V 2 bases, and 8 bases lay outside the gene matches. CDR1 is SGHVS, CDR2 FQNEAQ, per germline. The CDR3 DNA follows: TGTGCCAGCAGCTTACCGGGACTAGCGGGAGAAAACGAAGAGACCCAGTACTTC. Translated, it gives CASSLPGLAGENEETQYF.

Points on this clonotype: Because the CDR3 is missing its conserved closing phenylalanine or tryptophan, this is likely a read error. Because the CDR3's place on the DNA is in doubt, the DNA is left out and the CDR3 is given as listed by TCRdb. V usage is TRBV5-6 and J usage is TRBJ2-7. Both ends counted, the CDR3 spans 13 residues. Germline V lookup: CDR1 SGHDT, CDR2 YYEEEE. The CDR3 spells CASSLSWGYERYI.

The chain uses TRBV3-1 and TRBJ2-1; 9 nucleotides match TRBD2. Unmatched junction bases numbered 12, after V lost 4 bases and J lost 2 bases. Per germline, CDR1 LGHDT and CDR2 YNNKEL (reference sequence). The CDR3 spans 18 residues. CDR3 loop: CASSRPGASGDPYNEQFF. For the CDR3, the DNA is TGTGCCAGCAGCCGACCCGGAGCTAGCGGGGATCCCTACAATGAGCAGTTCTTC.

This clonotype was recorded only once. The rearrangement links TRBV28 to TRBJ2-5; no clear D gene. Trimming left V 5 bases short and J 5 bases short, with 12 bases between. This CDR3 region has 13 residues. Looked up from germline, CDR1 is MDHEN and CDR2 is SYDVKM. The CDR3 DNA sequence: TGTGCCAGCAGTCCCACAGCATCGGAGACCCAGTACTTC. Protein product: CASSPTASETQYF.

The chain couples TRBV4-1 to TRBJ2-7; no definite D call. Germline V gene lookup returns CDR1 MGHRA and CDR2 YSYEKL. V dropped 4 bases and J dropped 5 bases, with 9 bases sitting between them. The CDR3 spans 12 residues. The CDR3 region has the DNA TGCGCCAGCAGCCGAATCGAGGACGAGCAGTACTTC. It specifies CASSRIEDEQYF.

This clonotype was counted at least ten times. The V gene is TRBV20-1, the J gene TRBJ2-7; no definite D call. The CDR3 has 13 amino acids. Germline CDR1 DFQATT, CDR2 SNEGSKA (reference sequence). V was trimmed by 6 bases and J by 2 bases, leaving 14 bases between them. The CDR3 protein is CSAHESATYEQYF. The CDR3 DNA reads TGCAGTGCCCATGAGAGCGCAACCTACGAGCAGTACTTC.

V gene TRBV20-1 combines with J gene TRBJ2-4; 8 nucleotides align to TRBD2. This CDR3 region has 19 residues. Germline values: CDR1 DFQATT, CDR2 SNEGSKA (reference sequence). The trim removed 0 bases at V and 0 bases at J, leaving 13 bases unmatched. CDR3 amino acids: CSARDILAGRNLAKNIQYF. DNA of the CDR3: TGCAGTGCTAGAGATATCTTAGCGGGGAGAAATCTAGCCAAAAACATTCAGTACTTC.

This clonotype was seen a few times. The V gene is TRBV10-1, the J gene TRBJ2-7; D may be TRBD2 (7 bases). The V gene lost 4 bases and the J gene lost 5 bases, with 12 bases spanning the gap. The germline V gene has CDR1 WNHNN and CDR2 SYGVQD (reference sequence). CDR3 size: 13 residues. As DNA, the CDR3 is TGCGCCAGCAGTGCCCCGGGGGGCCACGAGCAGTACTTC. It codes for CASSAPGGHEQYF.

The rearrangement uses TRBV6-2 or TRBV6-3 and TRBJ2-7; no firm D call. The germline CDR1 and CDR2 sequences are MNHEY and SVGEGT. The CDR3 runs to 13 residues. Trimming took off 1 base at V and 5 bases at J, with 9 bases between the two ends. The CDR3 bases are TGTGCCAGCAGTTACTATAGGTCGGACGAGCAGTACTTC. Its protein product is CASSYYRSDEQYF.

The table lists this clonotype with many counts. The chain joins TRBV7-9 to TRBJ1-5, with 11 bases identical to TRBD1. The CDR3 loop spans 14 amino acids. Germline V gene lookup returns CDR1 SEHNR and CDR2 FQNEAQ (reference sequence). V lost 5 bases, J lost 8 bases, and 5 bases stayed unmatched. CDR3 sequence reads: CASSRTGGREPQHF. The CDR3 DNA reads TGTGCCAGCAGCCGGACAGGGGGCAGGGAGCCCCAGCATTTT.